A single sample gave rise to the 2 T cell receptor beta chains below, sequenced in a study of technical replicates of blood from several donors. Profiling relied on immunoSEQ multiplex PCR, and the TCRdb table lists in-frame clones only, not all of them. Of some 57,000 clones listed, around 97% are singletons. What was sequenced was T cells isolated from PBMCs. The receptor source for this set is a human donor in good health.

The chain is built from TRBV28 and TRBJ1-5; weak D call: TRBD1 (5 bases). The CDR3 contains 16 residues. Germline-derived CDR1 and CDR2 are MDHEN and SYDVKM. The V and J ends lost 8 bases and 1 base respectively, with 18 bases between them. The CDR3 nucleotides are TGTGCCAGCGGGGGAGGAGGGGTTGACAGCAATCAGCCCCAGCATTTT. This codes for CASGGGGVDSNQPQHF. Full variable domain (missing parts from reference TRBV28 and TRBJ1-5): DVKVTQSSRYLVKRTGEKVFLECVQDMDHENMFWYRQDPGLGLRLIYFSYDVKMKEKGDIPEGYSVSREKKERFSLILESASTNQTSMYLCASGGGGVDSNQPQHFGDGTRLSIL.

This clone was seen once. The V gene is TRBV28, the J gene TRBJ1-2; 12 bases align to TRBD1. This CDR3 comprises 18 residues. The ends lost 6 bases at V and 3 bases at J; junction bases unmatched: 14. Germline CDR1 is MDHEN and CDR2 is SYDVKM. CDR3 DNA sequence: TGTGCCAGCAGGGTCGCACCCGGGACAGGGGGCGGTTACTATGGCTACACCTTC. Protein product: CASRVAPGTGGGYYGYTF.